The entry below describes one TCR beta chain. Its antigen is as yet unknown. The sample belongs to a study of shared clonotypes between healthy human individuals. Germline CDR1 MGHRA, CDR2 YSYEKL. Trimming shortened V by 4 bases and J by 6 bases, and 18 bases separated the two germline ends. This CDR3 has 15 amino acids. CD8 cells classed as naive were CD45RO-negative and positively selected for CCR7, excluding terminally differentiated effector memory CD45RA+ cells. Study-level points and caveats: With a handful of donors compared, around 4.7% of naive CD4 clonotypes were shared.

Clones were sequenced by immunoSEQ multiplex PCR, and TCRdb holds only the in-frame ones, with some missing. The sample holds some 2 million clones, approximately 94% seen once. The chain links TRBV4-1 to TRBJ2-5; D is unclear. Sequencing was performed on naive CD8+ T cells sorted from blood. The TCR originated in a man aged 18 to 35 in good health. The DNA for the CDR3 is TGCGCCAGCAGCCTCTACTCGACCCCTGAGAAGACCCAGTACTTC. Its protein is CASSLYSTPEKTQYF.